This TCR beta chain was found in a study of cytomegalovirus exposure and HLA in healthy donors. Whole-study findings and limits: Fewer N-insertions than the roughly 600-donor mean were reportedly shown by an Asian-associated ancestry cluster in a later analysis. The authors listed 150 or so TCR beta chains as cytomegalovirus-associated. Most TCR sequences showed up rarely, but some public TCRs showed up in many donors.

Turning to this clone: The antigen remains unidentified.

The PCR ran on 60 Vbeta and 13 Jbeta primers. Sequencing used immunoSEQ multiplex PCR; TCRdb keeps in-frame clones, though not all of them. The repertoire has about 150,000 clones, roughly 77% of them found once; the top ten carry 3.5%. Input material: PBMCs. The sequence came from a human donor in good health.

The CDR3 DNA follows: TGTGCCAGCTCGGGAGGGGGGGCCTACAATGAGCAGTTCTTC. Translated: CASSGGGAYNEQFF. The rearrangement links TRBV2 to TRBJ2-1, with TRBD2 matching 8 bases. CDR1 SNHLY and CDR2 FYNNEI come from the germline V gene. This CDR3 is 14 amino acids long. Trimming took 8 bases from V and 2 from J; bases not matched to a gene: 5.